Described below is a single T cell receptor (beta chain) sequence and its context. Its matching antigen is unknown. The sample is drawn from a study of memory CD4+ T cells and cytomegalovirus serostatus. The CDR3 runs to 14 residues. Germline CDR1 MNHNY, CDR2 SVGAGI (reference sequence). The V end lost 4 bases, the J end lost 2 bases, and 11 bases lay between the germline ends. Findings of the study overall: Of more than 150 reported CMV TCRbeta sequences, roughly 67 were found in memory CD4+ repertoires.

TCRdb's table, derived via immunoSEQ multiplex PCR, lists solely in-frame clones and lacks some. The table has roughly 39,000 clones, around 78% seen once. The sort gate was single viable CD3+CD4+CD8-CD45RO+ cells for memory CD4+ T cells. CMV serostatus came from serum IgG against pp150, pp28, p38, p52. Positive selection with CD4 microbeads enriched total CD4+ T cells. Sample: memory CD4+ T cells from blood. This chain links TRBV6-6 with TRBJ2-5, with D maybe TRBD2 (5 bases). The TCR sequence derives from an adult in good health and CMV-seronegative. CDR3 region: CASSFQRRQETQYF. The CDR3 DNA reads TGTGCCAGCAGTTTCCAGCGGAGACAAGAGACCCAGTACTTC.